This record covers a single T cell receptor (beta chain). Its antigen is undetermined. J lost 5 bases, V lost 4 bases, and 9 bases had no gene match. The V gene's germline CDR1 is SGHTA and CDR2 FQGNSA. CDR3 length: 15 residues. The sample comes from a study of OX40 agonist ivuxolimab in advanced cancers. At the level of the study: An anti-OX40 (CD134) antibody with agonistic activity, ivuxolimab, was administered to patients.

Patients had blood sampled at baseline and again on cycle 4 day 1 and cycle 7 day 1. This table comes from immunoSEQ multiplex PCR, and its TCRdb copy is limited to in-frame clones, with some not included. The sample holds some 48,000 clones, more than 75% seen once. General study findings and limits: At 0.1 to 3.0 mg/kg, clonal expansion of CD4+ and CD8+ blood T cells had occurred by week 6.

The receptor's source is an adult with an advanced solid tumor such as melanoma, head and neck, liver or kidney cancer. The chain has TRBV7-2 and TRBJ2-5; 8 bases agree with TRBD2. Source: CD4+ or CD8+ T cells sorted from blood, taken in a trial of the OX40 agonist ivuxolimab. As DNA, the CDR3 is TGTGCCAGCAGCTCATCGGGACTAGTTTTGGAGACCCAGTACTTC. The encoded protein is CASSSSGLVLETQYF.